One sample yielded the 26 T cell receptor beta chains listed below, sequenced in a study of response to subunit inactivated influenza vaccine. TCRdb itself ran the RT-PCR reads through MiXCR, one entry per CDR3 protein. Of about 700,000 distinct CDR3 sequences in the sample, 11% to 15% were seen once. The specimen comprised PBMCs from blood, sampled about 14 days before vaccination. The source of these receptors is a man between 50 and 59 years old who received an inactivated influenza vaccine.

This clonotype occurred many times. V and J are TRBV9 and TRBJ2-5; the D is unclear. Trimming took off 0 bases at V and 2 bases at J, with 11 bases between the two ends. Germline loops: CDR1 SGDLS, CDR2 YYNGEE. The CDR3 is 15 residues long. The CDR3 nucleotides are TGTGCCAGCAGCGTAGACCCTGGGCGGCAAGAGACCCAGTACTTC. Translation gives CASSVDPGRQETQYF.

The chain employs TRBV5-6 and TRBJ2-2, with D possibly matching TRBD1 (5 bases). This CDR3 is 13 amino acids long. The V end lost 2 bases, the J end lost 7 bases, and 9 bases lay between the germline ends. CDR1 is SGHDT and CDR2 is YYEEEE in the germline V gene. Written as DNA, the CDR3 is TGTGCCAGCAGCTTTCCTAGGGGCGGGGAGCTGTTTTTT. This codes for CASSFPRGGELFF.

The count of this clonotype is one. This sequence joins TRBV27 and TRBJ1-4; D remains unclear. This CDR3 is 14 amino acids long. Trimming stripped 7 bases from V and 8 bases from J, with 17 bases between. CDR1 is MNHEY, CDR2 SMNVEV, per germline (reference sequence). The CDR3 DNA reads as TGTGCCAGCACTTCCATCACGATGGGGGAAAAACTGTTTTTT. Its protein product is CASTSITMGEKLFF.

For this clonotype: One base away lies a much larger clone, so this may be a sequencing read error. The CDR3: CSAPDGKNNEAFF. DNA for the CDR3: TGCAGTGCTCCCGACGGAAAGAACAATGAAGCTTTCTTT. V and J are TRBV20-1 and TRBJ1-1, with D unclear. Germline values: CDR1 DFQATT, CDR2 SNEGSKA (reference sequence). There are 13 residues in the CDR3.

The V gene is TRBV28, the J gene TRBJ2-2, with 9 bases matching TRBD1. The CDR3 sequence is 15 residues long. The junction had 9 bases not matched to a gene; V was cut back by 6 bases and J by 7 bases. The germline CDR1 and CDR2 sequences are MDHEN and SYDVKM. CDR3 protein: CASSLRDRVIGELFF. The CDR3 DNA reads TGTGCCAGCAGCCTCCGGGACAGGGTCATCGGGGAGCTGTTTTTT.

A few counts support this clonotype. The chain recombines TRBV5-1 with TRBJ1-1; D perhaps matches TRBD1 (5 bases). The germline CDR1 and CDR2 sequences are SGHRS and YFSETQ. V gave up 1 base and J gave up 3 bases, with 10 bases separating them. The CDR3 consists of 14 residues. CDR3 protein: CASSLKGVDTEAFF. The CDR3 region has the DNA TGCGCCAGCAGCTTGAAAGGGGTCGACACTGAAGCTTTCTTT.

J is TRBJ1-1 and V is TRBV2; D perhaps matches TRBD1 (5 bases). Trimming shortened V by 4 bases and J by 2 bases, and 20 bases separated the two germline ends. Germline V gene lookup returns CDR1 SNHLY and CDR2 FYNNEI. The CDR3 loop spans 17 amino acids. The CDR3 bases are TGTGCCAGCAGTGTCTTACAGACAGACGCCTTCAACACTGAAGCTTTCTTT. Translating it yields CASSVLQTDAFNTEAFF. The variable domain in full, with the rest retrieved from reference TRBV2 and TRBJ1-1, is EPEVTQTPSHQVTQMGQEVILRCVPISNHLYFYWYRQILGQKVEFLVSFYNNEISEKSEIFDDQFSVERPDGSNFTLKIRSTKLEDSAMYFCASSVLQTDAFNTEAFFGQGTRLTVV.

The chain carries TRBV20-1 and TRBJ1-2; D is perhaps TRBD1 (5 bases). V shed 4 bases and J shed 4 bases, with 16 bases lying between them. CDR1 is DFQATT and CDR2 is SNEGSKA in the germline V gene (reference sequence). The CDR3 loop spans 14 amino acids. The DNA for the CDR3 is TGCAGTGCTAAGAAAGGGGAATACGGCTATGGCTACACCTTC. Translating gives CSAKKGEYGYGYTF.

This rearrangement joins TRBV20-1 to TRBJ1-2; tentatively, D is TRBD1 (5 bases). There are 15 residues in the CDR3. From germline, CDR1 is DFQATT and CDR2 SNEGSKA (reference sequence). The ends were cut back, 0 bases at V and 3 bases at J, with 14 bases in the middle. Here the CDR3 DNA reads TGCAGTGCTAGAGAGGCAGGCGGAGGGGACTATGGCTACACCTTC. Its protein is CSAREAGGGDYGYTF.

The CDR3 region has the DNA TGTGCCAGCAGTCACAACTTGGATGCCTACAATGAGCAGTTCTTC. Its protein product is CASSHNLDAYNEQFF. The chain is built from TRBV7-9 and TRBJ2-1, with D unclear. This CDR3 has 15 amino acids. Per germline, CDR1 SEHNR and CDR2 FQNEAQ (reference sequence). V was shortened by 6 bases and J by 2 bases, with 14 bases between the two germline ends.

At least ten counts were recorded for this clonotype. V usage is TRBV12-3 or TRBV12-4 and J usage is TRBJ1-2; TRBD1 matches 8 bases. The CDR3 runs to 12 residues. V lost 7 bases, J lost 3 bases, and 1 base stayed unmatched. CDR3 loop: CASKQGDYGYTF. CDR3 in DNA: TGTGCCAGCAAACAGGGGGACTATGGCTACACCTTC.

There are many counts of this clonotype. The genes are TRBV4-3 and TRBJ2-7; 10 nucleotides match TRBD1. This CDR3 is built from 15 residues. Trimming removed 0 bases from V and 7 bases from J; junction bases left unmatched: 6. Germline values: CDR1 LGHNA, CDR2 YSLEER. The CDR3 is CASSQDWTGGNEQYF. The DNA for the CDR3 is TGCGCCAGCAGCCAAGACTGGACAGGGGGTAATGAGCAGTACTTC.

This clonotype was seen a handful of times. The chain combines TRBV30 with TRBJ2-3; D perhaps matches TRBD1 (5 bases). The CDR3 runs to 12 residues. Germline V gene data show CDR1 as GTSNPN and CDR2 as SVGIG (reference sequence). V dropped 5 bases and J dropped 4 bases, with 10 bases sitting between them. DNA for the CDR3: TGTGCCTGGGGTATAGGGGCAGATACGCAGTATTTT. Its translation is CAWGIGADTQYF.

This clonotype was observed many times. The chain recombines TRBV28 with TRBJ2-5; D ambiguous. Germline CDR1 MDHEN, CDR2 SYDVKM. This CDR3 contains 13 residues. V was pared by 8 bases and J by 5 bases, with 15 bases between. As DNA, the CDR3 is TGTGCCAGCGGGTTCAGTGTCCCGGAGACCCAGTACTTC. It translates to CASGFSVPETQYF.

Points on this clonotype: Possible read error: a much larger clone is one base away. V is TRBV7-6 and J is TRBJ2-1, with no clear D. Germline V gene sequence: CDR1 SGHVS, CDR2 FNYEAQ. This CDR3 comprises 12 residues. CDR3 in amino acids: CAISLSPDEQFF. CDR3 in DNA: TGTGCCATCAGCTTATCCCCCGATGAGCAGTTCTTC.

The chain combines TRBV4-2 with TRBJ2-2; a weak D match, TRBD1 (6 bases). CDR3 length equals 15 residues. CDR1 and CDR2 from the germline V gene are LGHNA and YNFKEQ. The V gene lost 4 bases and the J gene lost 5 bases, with 14 bases spanning the gap. The CDR3 sequence is CASSPFRDKTGELFF. The CDR3 nucleotides read TGTGCCAGCAGCCCCTTCCGGGACAAGACCGGGGAGCTGTTTTTT.

This clonotype was detected a few times. The chain couples TRBV24-1 to TRBJ2-1, with 10 bases that match TRBD1. Per the germline V gene, CDR1 is KGHDR and CDR2 is SFDVKD. The junction had 7 bases not matched to a gene; V was cut back by 9 bases and J by 6 bases. The CDR3 spans 14 residues. Here the CDR3 reads CATARTGGFNEQFF. In nucleotides, the CDR3 is TGTGCCACCGCCCGGACAGGGGGGTTCAATGAGCAGTTCTTC.

V gene TRBV5-1 combines with J gene TRBJ1-1; 9 bases map to TRBD1. The J segment lost 8 bases and the V segment lost 0 bases, leaving 14 bases of the junction unmatched. The length of the CDR3 is 17 residues. CDR1 is SGHRS, CDR2 YFSETQ, per germline. The CDR3 sequence is CASSLAGTGLMGEEAFF. The CDR3 nucleotides are TGCGCCAGCAGCTTGGCCGGGACAGGGTTGATGGGAGAAGAAGCTTTCTTT.

The V gene is TRBV9, the J gene TRBJ1-2; tentatively, D is TRBD1 (6 bases). The germline V gene encodes CDR1 SGDLS and CDR2 YYNGEE. The germline V and J ends were trimmed by 4 bases and 2 bases, with 12 bases remaining between them. The CDR3 sequence is 14 residues long. CDR3 sequence reads: CASSSPRGNYGYTF. The CDR3 nucleotides read TGTGCCAGCAGCTCACCAAGGGGGAACTATGGCTACACCTTC.

This clonotype was observed a few times. This chain joins TRBV11-3 and TRBJ2-1; D call uncertain. CDR1 is SGHNT and CDR2 is YENEEA in the germline V gene. The CDR3 runs 15 residues. Deletions cut 0 bases from V and 4 bases from J, with 10 bases between. Written as DNA, the CDR3 is TGTGCCAGCAGCTTAGATACGACGGGTTACAATGAGCAGTTCTTC. Its translation: CASSLDTTGYNEQFF.

This clonotype has a handful of counts. The rearrangement links TRBV11-2 to TRBJ2-1; TRBD1 aligns across 7 bases. J lost 6 bases, V lost 0 bases, and 5 bases had no gene match. Per germline, CDR1 SGHAT and CDR2 FQNNGV. This CDR3 has 15 residues. The DNA of the CDR3 is TGTGCCAGCAGCTTAGATCTAACAGGGGTCAATGAGCAGTTCTTC. This gives the protein CASSLDLTGVNEQFF.

This clonotype was recorded a few times. J is TRBJ2-1 and V is TRBV12-5, with TRBD2 matching 13 bases. V lost 3 bases to trimming and J lost 8 bases; unmatched junction nucleotides: 16. The germline V gene encodes CDR1 LGHNT and CDR2 FRNRAP. CDR3 length: 19 residues. CDR3 residues: CASGFVPLGLAGPEDEQFF. CDR3 nucleotides: TGTGCTAGTGGTTTCGTGCCTCTGGGACTAGCGGGGCCCGAGGATGAGCAGTTCTTC. Supplemented by reference TRBV12-5 and TRBJ2-1, the full variable domain reads DARVTQTPRHKVTEMGQEVTMRCQPILGHNTVFWYRQTMMQGLELLAYFRNRAPLDDSGMPKDRFSAEMPDATLATLKIQPSEPRDSAVYFCASGFVPLGLAGPEDEQFFGPGTRLTVL.

This chain joins TRBV7-3 and TRBJ2-1; TRBD2 matches at 9 bases. The CDR3 has 15 residues. Germline CDR1 and CDR2: SGHTA and FQGTGA. V lost 3 bases, J lost 6 bases, and 6 bases stayed unmatched. In nucleotides, the CDR3 is TGTGCCAGCAGCTTCCAGGCTAGCGGGATCAATGAGCAGTTCTTC. Amino acid sequence: CASSFQASGINEQFF. Filled out from reference TRBV7-3 and TRBJ2-1, the complete variable domain reads GAGVSQTPSNKVTEKGKYVELRCDPISGHTALYWYRQSLGQGPEFLIYFQGTGAADDSGLPNDRFFAVRPEGSVSTLKIQRTERGDSAVYLCASSFQASGINEQFFGPGTRLTVL.

This sequence joins TRBV3-1 and TRBJ1-3; D might be TRBD1 (6 bases). Deletions cut 8 bases from V and 2 bases from J, with 16 bases between. This CDR3 is 15 amino acids long. The germline CDR1 and CDR2 sequences are LGHDT and YNNKEL (reference sequence). The CDR3 DNA follows: TGTGCCAGCGCCACAGCGGGGGGCCCTGGAAACACCATATATTTT. Protein product: CASATAGGPGNTIYF. The full variable domain, rest sourced from reference TRBV3-1 and TRBJ1-3, is DTAVSQTPKYLVTQMGNDKSIKCEQNLGHDTMYWYKQDSKKFLKIMFSYNNKELIINETVPNRFSPKSPDKAHLNLHINSLELGDSAVYFCASATAGGPGNTIYFGEGSWLTVV.

This clonotype has only a few counts. The chain recombines TRBV28 with TRBJ2-1; 9 bases are shared with TRBD2. CDR3 length equals 20 residues. V was clipped by 2 bases and J by 0 bases; unmatched bases: 14. CDR1 is MDHEN, CDR2 SYDVKM, per germline. The CDR3 nucleotides read TGTGCCAGCAGTTTAATCTCGGCCCCTAGCGGGGTTATCTCCTACAATGAGCAGTTCTTC. It translates to CASSLISAPSGVISYNEQFF.

J is TRBJ2-7 and V is TRBV11-1, with 7 bases identical to TRBD1. V lost 1 base and J lost 1; bases outside the gene matches: 4. Germline-derived CDR1 and CDR2 are SGHAT and FQDESV (reference sequence). This CDR3 spans 15 amino acids. The CDR3 loop is CASSLGTGLSYEQYF. In DNA, the CDR3 is TGTGCCAGCAGCTTAGGGACAGGACTTTCCTACGAGCAGTACTTC.